This entry lists 6 T cell receptor beta chains sequenced from one sample in a study of shared clonotypes between healthy human individuals. Generated by immunoSEQ multiplex PCR, the TCRdb table keeps only in-frame clones and is missing some. Of about 490,000 clones listed, 76% are singletons. The sample comprised PBMCs. The receptors stem from a woman in her thirties or forties in good health. Some clones in this sample may be carry-over from other donors' samples.

This clone was observed a few times. The rearrangement links TRBV28 to TRBJ1-1; possibly TRBD1 for D (6 bases). CDR1 is MDHEN, CDR2 SYDVKM, per germline. The CDR3 contains 14 residues. V lost 7 bases and J 4 bases, leaving 16 bases between the germline ends. The CDR3 bases are TGTGCCAGCACCCGGGACAAGGGTGGCACTGAAGCTTTCTTT. Translated: CASTRDKGGTEAFF. Full variable domain (remainder filled in from reference TRBV28 and TRBJ1-1): DVKVTQSSRYLVKRTGEKVFLECVQDMDHENMFWYRQDPGLGLRLIYFSYDVKMKEKGDIPEGYSVSREKKERFSLILESASTNQTSMYLCASTRDKGGTEAFFGQGTRLTVV.

The chain uses TRBV11-2 and TRBJ1-3; no reliable D call. The V end lost 3 bases, the J end lost 0 bases, and 3 bases lay between the germline ends. CDR1 is SGHAT and CDR2 is FQNNGV in the germline V gene. This CDR3 spans 13 amino acids. The CDR3 region is CASSFASGNTIYF. The CDR3 DNA reads TGTGCCAGCAGCTTTGCCTCTGGAAACACCATATATTTT.

This clone was found once. The chain combines TRBV11-2 with TRBJ2-1; 9 bases line up with TRBD2. This CDR3 is built from 16 residues. In germline, CDR1 is SGHAT, CDR2 FQNNGV. V trimming: 4 bases; J trimming: 5 bases; junction bases outside the gene matches: 9. The CDR3 spells CASSSREREVDNEQFF. CDR3 sequence (DNA): TGTGCCAGCAGCTCCAGGGAGCGGGAGGTAGACAATGAGCAGTTCTTC.

The J gene is TRBJ1-1, the V gene TRBV7-3; no clear D gene. The CDR3 covers 13 residues. V was pared by 5 bases and J by 3 bases, with 10 bases between. CDR1 and CDR2 from the germline V gene are SGHTA and FQGTGA. CDR3 bases: TGTGCCAGCAGCCGCCGAAGGGACACTGAAGCTTTCTTT. The encoded protein is CASSRRRDTEAFF.

The chain links TRBV5-4 to TRBJ2-5; D is ambiguous. V was pared by 0 bases and J by 6 bases, with 15 bases between. The CDR3 has 15 residues. CDR1 is SGHNT and CDR2 is YYREEE in the germline V gene (reference sequence). The CDR3 DNA reads TGTGCCAGCAGCTTGGTTGTGGGTCAGTACAAGACCCAGTACTTC. Translated: CASSLVVGQYKTQYF.

The chain links TRBV5-4 to TRBJ2-3, with D possibly TRBD2 on 6 matching bases. The CDR3 loop spans 16 amino acids. Trimming pared 0 bases from V and 2 bases from J, leaving 13 bases between. The germline gives CDR1 SGHNT, CDR2 YYREEE (reference sequence). CDR3 DNA: TGTGCCAGCAGCTTGGTATTAGCGGAACCCACAGATACGCAGTATTTT. Translated: CASSLVLAEPTDTQYF.